Following are 9 T cell receptor beta chains from one sample sequenced in a study of PD-1 blockade in mismatch repair-deficient tumors. Repertoires were generated with immunoSEQ multiplex PCR, while TCRdb's copy carries only in-frame clones and drops some. Among fewer than 100,000 clones listed, 81% were seen once. The source was peripheral blood, collected 12 weeks after starting pembrolizumab. Receptor source: an adult with mismatch repair-deficient cancer.

This clone was seen only a few times. The genes are TRBV30 and TRBJ1-2, with 9 bases fitting TRBD1. This CDR3 has 13 amino acids. CDR1 is GTSNPN, CDR2 SVGIG, per germline (reference sequence). V shed 4 bases, J shed 7 bases, and the junction held 7 bases outside the gene matches. CDR3 protein: CAWKQQGALGYTF. Written as DNA, the CDR3 is TGTGCCTGGAAACAACAGGGGGCCCTTGGCTACACCTTC.

A few counts support this clone. In the same sample, other DNA sequences code for this CDR3. The chain combines TRBV7-2 with TRBJ2-3; D remains ambiguous. CDR1 is SGHTA and CDR2 is FQGNSA in the germline V gene. Trimming stripped 1 base from V and 5 bases from J, with 4 bases between. The CDR3 is 12 residues long. The CDR3 loop reads CASSLGLDTQYF. In DNA form, the CDR3 reads TGTGCCAGCAGCTTAGGACTAGATACGCAGTATTTT.

This clone was seen a few times. V gene TRBV2 combines with J gene TRBJ1-1, with D uncertain. CDR3 length equals 13 residues. Germline loops: CDR1 SNHLY, CDR2 FYNNEI. Between the trimmed V and J ends, which lost 1 base and 10 bases, there was a span of 13 bases. This CDR3 reads CASSEVDYRGAFF. In nucleotides, the CDR3 is TGTGCCAGCAGTGAAGTGGACTATCGAGGAGCTTTCTTT.

The rearrangement joins TRBV19 to TRBJ2-2; D assignment may be TRBD1 or TRBD2 (5 bases each). Trimming cost V 5 bases and J 0 bases, with 16 bases left between them. The CDR3 is 17 amino acids. From germline, CDR1 is LNHDA and CDR2 SQIVND (reference sequence). The CDR3 protein is CASSATPGPANTGELFF. CDR3 nucleotides: TGTGCCAGTAGTGCCACGCCGGGACCAGCGAACACCGGGGAGCTGTTTTTT.

Comments on this clone: This sample also contains other DNA sequences that code for the same CDR3. The V call is TRBV5-1, the J call TRBJ2-1; 13 positions agree with TRBD2. The CDR3 sequence is 15 residues long. Germline V gene lookup returns CDR1 SGHRS and CDR2 YFSETQ. Losses at the gene ends were 0 bases for V and 7 bases for J; bases not matched to a gene: 1. CDR3 residues: CASSLELAGGNEQFF. The CDR3 DNA is TGCGCCAGCAGCTTGGAACTAGCGGGAGGGAATGAGCAGTTCTTC. The full variable domain, completed using reference TRBV5-1 and TRBJ2-1, is KAGVTQTPRYLIKTRGQQVTLSCSPISGHRSVSWYQQTPGQGLQFLFEYFSETQRNKGNFPGRFSGRQFSNSRSEMNVSTLELGDSALYLCASSLELAGGNEQFFGPGTRLTVL.

The V gene is TRBV7-2, the J gene TRBJ1-5; 7 bases match TRBD1. The CDR3 runs to 13 residues. The germline gives CDR1 SGHTA, CDR2 FQGNSA. Unmatched junction bases numbered 2, after V lost 2 bases and J lost 7 bases. CDR3 in amino acids: CASSLTGEQPQHF. The CDR3, as DNA: TGTGCCAGCAGCTTAACAGGGGAACAGCCCCAGCATTTT.

The V and J genes are TRBV27 and TRBJ2-7; D gene uncertain. The V end lost 0 bases, the J end lost 1 base, and 10 bases lay between the germline ends. There are 15 residues in the CDR3. The V gene's germline CDR1 is MNHEY and CDR2 SMNVEV (reference sequence). CDR3: CASSLSSPESYEQYF. DNA for the CDR3: TGTGCCAGCAGTTTATCGTCCCCAGAATCCTACGAGCAGTACTTC.

The chain is built from TRBV6-5 and TRBJ1-5; weak D call: TRBD1 (6 bases). CDR1 is MNHEY and CDR2 is SVGAGI in the germline V gene. V shed 6 bases and J shed 3 bases, with 15 bases lying between them. The CDR3 loop spans 15 amino acids. As DNA, the CDR3 is TGTGCCAGCAGCAGAACAGGGCTCGCCAATCAGCCCCAGCATTTT. Translating gives CASSRTGLANQPQHF.

The chain is built from TRBV29-1 and TRBJ2-7; TRBD1 matches 9 bases. The CDR3 spans 15 residues. Germline CDR1 and CDR2: SQVTM and ANQGSEA. The V segment lost 0 bases and the J segment 6 bases; nucleotides outside the gene matches: 9. For the CDR3, the DNA is TGCAGCGTTGAAGATCCTCCTGGGACAGGGAGCGAGCAGTACTTC. This gives the protein CSVEDPPGTGSEQYF.